A single sample is the source of the 26 T cell receptor beta chains below, sequenced in a study of cytomegalovirus exposure and HLA in healthy donors. Produced via immunoSEQ multiplex PCR; TCRdb's table is partial and in-frame only. The table lists 80,000 to 100,000 clones, roughly 87% of them singletons. The sample comprised PBMCs. The source of these receptors is a woman aged 25 to 39 in good health and CMV-seronegative.

This chain joins TRBV28 and TRBJ2-7; D might be TRBD2 (6 bases). Germline loops: CDR1 MDHEN, CDR2 SYDVKM. The CDR3 is made up of 13 amino acids. Deletions cut 9 bases from V and 1 base from J, with 13 bases between. Here the CDR3 DNA reads TGTGCCAGTTCTAGCGTAAGATCCTACGAGCAGTACTTC. This translates into CASSSVRSYEQYF. Together with reference TRBV28 and TRBJ2-7, the CDR3 gives the full variable domain: DVKVTQSSRYLVKRTGEKVFLECVQDMDHENMFWYRQDPGLGLRLIYFSYDVKMKEKGDIPEGYSVSREKKERFSLILESASTNQTSMYLCASSSVRSYEQYFGPGTRLTVT.

The chain employs TRBV18 and TRBJ2-2, with D maybe TRBD1 (6 bases). Per germline, CDR1 KGHSH and CDR2 LQKENI. Trimming pared 0 bases from V and 6 bases from J, leaving 11 bases between. This CDR3 is built from 15 residues. In nucleotides, the CDR3 is TGTGCCAGCTCACCACCGATAGGGGGATCCGGGGAGCTGTTTTTT. Translating gives CASSPPIGGSGELFF.

The J gene is TRBJ1-3, the V gene TRBV5-4; D is undetermined. Looked up from germline, CDR1 is SGHNT and CDR2 is YYREEE (reference sequence). This CDR3 region has 15 residues. Trimming cost V 4 bases and J 3 bases, with 14 bases left between them. The CDR3 DNA reads TGTGCCAGCAGCACTATGGGAGGAGGTGGAAACACCATATATTTT. This gives the protein CASSTMGGGGNTIYF.

In its sample, this clone was seen a few times. This chain connects TRBV7-9 to TRBJ2-7; 9 bases fit TRBD1. V was clipped by 2 bases and J by 1 base; unmatched bases: 3. CDR1 and CDR2 from the germline V gene are SEHNR and FQNEAQ (reference sequence). The CDR3 runs to 15 residues. CDR3: CASSLRGQGSYEQYF. CDR3 in DNA: TGTGCCAGCAGCTTAAGAGGACAGGGGTCCTACGAGCAGTACTTC.

The chain employs TRBV5-1 and TRBJ1-2; 12 bases agree with TRBD1. CDR3 size: 14 residues. The V gene end was trimmed by 0 bases and the J gene end by 7 bases; junction bases not matched to a gene: 1. Germline assignment: CDR1 SGHRS and CDR2 YFSETQ. DNA of the CDR3: TGCGCCAGCAGCTTGGGGGACAGGGGGCTTGGCTACACCTTC. It yields the protein CASSLGDRGLGYTF.

This clone was picked up a small number of times. V gene TRBV5-1 combines with J gene TRBJ2-5; D possibly corresponds to TRBD1 (5 bases). Germline-derived CDR1 and CDR2 are SGHRS and YFSETQ. This CDR3 spans 13 amino acids. V dropped 5 bases and J dropped 0 bases, with 8 bases sitting between them. The DNA of the CDR3 is TGCGCCAGCAGTAGACAGAACCAAGAGACCCAGTACTTC. Its protein is CASSRQNQETQYF.

This clone was counted a single time. V usage is TRBV9 and J usage is TRBJ2-7; D remains ambiguous. The ends were cut back, 0 bases at V and 2 bases at J, with 9 bases in the middle. CDR3 length: 14 amino acids. CDR1 is SGDLS and CDR2 is YYNGEE in the germline V gene. CDR3 DNA: TGTGCCAGCAGCGTAGGCAGGTTGCCCTACGAGCAGTACTTC. It yields the protein CASSVGRLPYEQYF.

This chain uses TRBV27 with TRBJ1-5; D call uncertain. Germline V lookup: CDR1 MNHEY, CDR2 SMNVEV (reference sequence). Trimming removed 11 bases from V and 6 bases from J, with 20 bases in between. The CDR3 is made up of 14 amino acids. The CDR3 protein is CAPANGLASQPQHF. The CDR3, as DNA: TGTGCCCCTGCTAACGGGTTGGCCAGTCAGCCCCAGCATTTT.

The chain employs TRBV29-1 and TRBJ2-7; D unclear. Germline lookup yields CDR1 SQVTM and CDR2 ANQGSEA. This CDR3 region has 14 residues. V was shortened by 0 bases and J by 0 bases, with 9 bases between the two germline ends. CDR3 in amino acids: CSVEDKSSSYEQYF. CDR3 DNA sequence: TGCAGCGTTGAAGATAAGTCCAGCTCCTACGAGCAGTACTTC.

V usage is TRBV21-1 and J usage is TRBJ1-1. TRBV21-1 is a recognized pseudogene. There are 11 residues in the CDR3. CDR3 region: CASRIVTEAFF. The CDR3, as DNA: TGTGCCAGCAGAATAGTGACTGAAGCTTTCTTT.

V is TRBV6-1 and J is TRBJ1-1; D is perhaps TRBD1 (6 bases). The CDR3 contains 15 residues. Between the trimmed V and J ends, which lost 4 bases and 1 base, there was a span of 13 bases. Germline-derived CDR1 and CDR2 are MNHNS and SASEGT. In DNA form, the CDR3 reads TGTGCCAGCAGTGGGCTCTACAGGGAGAACACTGAAGCTTTCTTT. This translates into CASSGLYRENTEAFF.

This clone has only a few counts. The J gene is TRBJ1-5, the V gene TRBV7-8; 8 bases fit TRBD1. With V trimmed by 5 bases and J by 7 bases, 10 bases remained unmatched. CDR1 is SGHVS, CDR2 FQNEAQ, per germline. The CDR3 contains 15 residues. CDR3 amino acids: CASSEGQDWRQPQHF. The CDR3 DNA reads as TGTGCCAGCAGCGAGGGACAGGATTGGCGGCAGCCCCAGCATTTT. Filled out from reference TRBV7-8 and TRBJ1-5, the complete variable domain reads GAGVSQSPRYKVAKRGQDVALRCDPISGHVSLFWYQQALGQGPEFLTYFQNEAQLDKSGLPSDRFFAERPEGSVSTLKIQRTQQEDSAVYLCASSEGQDWRQPQHFGDGTRLSIL.

This clone came up once. This specimen includes other DNA sequences encoding the same CDR3. The V gene is TRBV19, the J gene TRBJ1-1; D is possibly TRBD1 (5 bases). The CDR3 runs 14 residues. Trimming took 5 bases from V and 4 from J, leaving 14 bases between them. The V gene's germline CDR1 is LNHDA and CDR2 SQIVND (reference sequence). The CDR3 nucleotides read TGTGCCAGTAGTCCCCCTCGGGGGTTCACTGAAGCTTTCTTT. The encoded protein is CASSPPRGFTEAFF. Supplemented by reference TRBV19 and TRBJ1-1, the full variable domain reads DGGITQSPKYLFRKEGQNVTLSCEQNLNHDAMYWYRQDPGQGLRLIYYSQIVNDFQKGDIAEGYSVSREKKESFPLTVTSAQKNPTAFYLCASSPPRGFTEAFFGQGTRLTVV.

This clone was detected once. The chain uses TRBV28 and TRBJ1-1, with D possibly being TRBD1 (5 bases). CDR1 MDHEN and CDR2 SYDVKM come from the germline V gene. The CDR3 consists of 14 residues. Trimming removed 8 bases from V and 1 base from J, with 14 bases in between. CDR3 nucleotide sequence: TGTGCCAGCCCTCGTCACAGGAAGAACACTGAAGCTTTCTTT. It yields the protein CASPRHRKNTEAFF.

This clone was seen a single time. The chain combines TRBV6-6 with TRBJ1-3; D is uncertain. The V end lost 5 bases, the J end lost 0 bases, and 8 bases lay between the germline ends. This CDR3 region has 14 residues. CDR1 is MNHNY, CDR2 SVGAGI, per germline (reference sequence). CDR3 sequence (DNA): TGTGCCAGCAGTCCTTATAACTCTGGAAACACCATATATTTT. Residues: CASSPYNSGNTIYF.

The chain employs TRBV6-5 and TRBJ2-2; 8 positions agree with TRBD1. Per germline, CDR1 MNHEY and CDR2 SVGAGI. The CDR3 extends over 16 amino acids. Trimming took 0 bases from V and 8 from J; bases not matched to a gene: 8. The CDR3 coding sequence is TGTGCCAGCAGTTACTCTGCGGACAGGGCCCTTGGGGAGCTGTTTTTT. Its protein is CASSYSADRALGELFF.

The rearrangement joins TRBV5-6 to TRBJ1-2, with D perhaps TRBD1 (6 bases). V lost 0 bases and J 6 bases, leaving 12 bases between the germline ends. From germline, CDR1 is SGHDT and CDR2 YYEEEE. The CDR3 totals 14 residues. The CDR3 here is CASSLVTAGDGYTF. CDR3 DNA sequence: TGTGCCAGCAGCTTGGTGACGGCAGGGGATGGCTACACCTTC.

The chain combines TRBV27 with TRBJ2-2; TRBD2 matches 8 bases. Germline CDR1 is MNHEY and CDR2 is SMNVEV (reference sequence). V shed 3 bases and J 4 bases; nucleotides not matched to a gene: 19. This CDR3 has 20 amino acids. This chain's CDR3 is CASSFRAGEPGLARTGELFF. CDR3 nucleotide sequence: TGTGCCAGCAGTTTCCGGGCGGGGGAACCTGGACTAGCCCGCACCGGGGAGCTGTTTTTT.

V gene TRBV6-6 combines with J gene TRBJ1-5, with TRBD1 identical over 7 bases. Losses at the gene ends were 6 bases for V and 5 bases for J; bases not matched to a gene: 7. Germline values: CDR1 MNHNY, CDR2 SVGAGI (reference sequence). CDR3 size: 14 residues. DNA for the CDR3: TGTGCCAGCAGGCCGGGACAGAATTATCAGCCCCAGCATTTT. Protein product: CASRPGQNYQPQHF.

This chain connects TRBV5-4 to TRBJ1-1, with D possibly matching TRBD1 (6 bases). In germline, CDR1 is SGHNT, CDR2 YYREEE (reference sequence). CDR3 size: 14 residues. V lost 4 bases and J 3 bases, leaving 13 bases between the germline ends. The CDR3 region is CASSPGVGYTEAFF. The CDR3 coding sequence is TGTGCCAGCAGCCCAGGGGTAGGGTACACTGAAGCTTTCTTT.

The genes are TRBV28 and TRBJ2-5; TRBD2 agrees at 7 bases. The CDR3 is 16 amino acids. V gave up 6 bases and J gave up 4 bases; unmatched junction bases: 14. Germline V gene data show CDR1 as MDHEN and CDR2 as SYDVKM. The CDR3 protein is CASRTQQGGGRETQYF. In nucleotides, the CDR3 is TGTGCCAGCAGGACGCAACAAGGCGGGGGACGAGAGACCCAGTACTTC.

This clone was counted once. The rearrangement joins TRBV19 to TRBJ2-7, with D possibly being TRBD2 (6 bases). The CDR3 totals 15 residues. Trimming took 5 bases from V and 2 from J, leaving 16 bases between them. The germline CDR1 and CDR2 sequences are LNHDA and SQIVND (reference sequence). The CDR3 bases are TGTGCCAGTAGTTCCCCCGGCGGGAAGGCCTACGAGCAGTACTTC. Its protein is CASSSPGGKAYEQYF.

This clone came up once. This chain links TRBV7-9 with TRBJ2-7, with a weak D call TRBD1 (5 bases). CDR3 length: 14 residues. CDR1 and CDR2 from the germline V gene are SEHNR and FQNEAQ (reference sequence). Trimming shortened V by 3 bases and J by 5 bases, and 14 bases separated the two germline ends. The CDR3 DNA sequence: TGTGCCAGCAGCTTTTGGGGCGTCGCCCACGAGCAGTACTTC. Its translation: CASSFWGVAHEQYF.

In its sample, this clone was seen many times. The chain is built from TRBV5-4 and TRBJ2-7, with a tentative D call TRBD1 (6 bases). Germline CDR1 is SGHNT and CDR2 is YYREEE (reference sequence). V gave up 4 bases and J gave up 6 bases, with 20 bases separating them. The CDR3 has 15 residues. CDR3 sequence: CASSSPQGASSEQYF. For the CDR3, the DNA is TGTGCCAGCAGCAGCCCACAGGGAGCGAGCTCCGAGCAGTACTTC.

This rearrangement joins TRBV2 to TRBJ1-1, with 7 bases matching TRBD1. Looked up from germline, CDR1 is SNHLY and CDR2 is FYNNEI. The V and J ends lost 6 bases and 4 bases, in that order; junction bases with no gene match: 11. There are 15 residues in the CDR3. Written as DNA, the CDR3 is TGTGCCAGCAGCCACGGGACAGTCTATTCCACTGAAGCTTTCTTT. Residues: CASSHGTVYSTEAFF.

The genes are TRBV15 and TRBJ2-7; TRBD1 is a possible D gene (5 bases). V lost 4 bases and J lost 0, with 13 bases in between. The CDR3 covers 15 residues. CDR1 and CDR2 (germline): LNHNV, YYDKDF (reference sequence). CDR3 DNA: TGTGCCACCAGCACCACCCAGGACAACTCCTACGAGCAGTACTTC. This codes for CATSTTQDNSYEQYF.